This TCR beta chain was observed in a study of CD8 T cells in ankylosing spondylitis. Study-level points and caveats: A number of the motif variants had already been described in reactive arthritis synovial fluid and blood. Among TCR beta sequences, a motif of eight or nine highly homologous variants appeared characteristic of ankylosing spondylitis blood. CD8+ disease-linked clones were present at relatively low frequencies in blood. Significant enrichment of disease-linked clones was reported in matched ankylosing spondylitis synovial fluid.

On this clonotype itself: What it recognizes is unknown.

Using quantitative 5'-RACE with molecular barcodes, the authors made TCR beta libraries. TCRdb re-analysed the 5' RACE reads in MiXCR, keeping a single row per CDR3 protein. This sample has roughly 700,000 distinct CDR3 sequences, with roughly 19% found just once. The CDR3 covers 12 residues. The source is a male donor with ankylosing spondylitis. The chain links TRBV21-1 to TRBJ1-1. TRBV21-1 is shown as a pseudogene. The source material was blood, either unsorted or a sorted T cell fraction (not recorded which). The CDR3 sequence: CARATRGVKAFF. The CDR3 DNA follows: TGTGCCAGGGCTACCCGAGGTGTAAAAGCTTTCTTT.